Listed here is a single T cell receptor beta chain. There is no known antigen for this receptor. Per-base quality was not reported, and no clone a single base away is much larger than it. Including cysteine and phenylalanine, the CDR3 has 14 amino acids. Solely the CDR3 DNA is kept, with 42 bases framed from the first base. Clipping removes 6 bases from V and 7 bases from J, with 4 as the unmatched junction base count. For CDR1 and CDR2, the germline V gene lists MNHEY and SVGAGI. The immunoSEQ Assay was used to sequence TCRbeta CDR3 regions. After extraction, genomic DNA underwent amplification by bias-controlled multiplex PCR, followed by high-throughput sequencing. The authors' pipeline ran thus. To quantify the absolute abundance of every unique TCRbeta CDR3 region, sequences were collapsed and filtered. T cell fraction was estimated by normalization of TCRbeta template counts to usable DNA, with usable DNA being measured through amplification of reference genes present in all nucleated cells. Repertoire TCRs were annotated as SARS-CoV-2-specific by exact matching of V gene, CDR3 amino acid sequence and J gene to a known reactive TCR set. The reference SARS-CoV-2 TCR set was obtained from MIRA and was filtered for enrichment in COVID-19-positive ImmuneCODE repertoires, whereby public or cross-reactive TCRs were removed. Using the MIRA antigens, annotated TCRs were further analysed by specific ORF or by position within an ORF. Breadth was defined as the number of annotated unique rearrangements divided by the total number of unique productive rearrangements, and depth was defined as the summed frequency of the annotated unique rearrangements. Two-sided Wilcoxon rank-sum tests were used to compare TCR breadth between groups. TCRdb's version of the immuneACCESS table is confined to in-frame rearrangements and falls short of the full clone set. An unresolved V gene accounts for under half of the shortfall where checked; the remainder is of unknown origin. V and J calls and clone size are given by that table; D and trimming were obtained from the DNA. For this sample there are more than 300,000 clones; just over 85% appear just once. Of the sample, less than 2% falls within the top ten clones.

The data are from a study of Ad26.COV2.S vaccination and SARS-CoV-2 variants (dated by TCRdb to about 2021). In the study overall: Donors in the vaccine arm were drawn from COV1001, a multicentre, randomized, double-blind, placebo-controlled phase I-IIa trial testing Ad26.COV2.S in healthy adults. TCRbeta repertoire sequencing was used to assess the specificity and breadth of SARS-CoV-2-reactive T cell receptors after Ad26.COV2.S vaccination. Trial participants were randomized into five groups of five: low-dose or high-dose Ad26.COV2.S given once or twice, or placebo on both occasions. Investigators remained blinded to trial group allocation during experiments and outcome assessment. Dosing of Ad26.COV2.S was intramuscular, at either 5x10^10 or 1x10^11 viral particles, delivered as one shot or as two shots spaced 56 days apart. The TCR-sequenced set comprised approximately 30 samples: around 20 Ad26.COV2.S vaccine recipients, 5 placebo recipients and 8 SARS-CoV-2 convalescent individuals. Overall study outcomes, separate from this receptor: Substantial breadth of spike-specific CD8+ and CD4+ T cell responses was reported after vaccination. Non-spike TCR breadth was comparable between vaccine and placebo recipients, consistent with the vaccine containing only spike. Spike-specific TCR breadth was higher in Ad26.COV2.S recipients than in placebo recipients (P = 0.0014). It was noted by the authors that total T cell responses may have been underestimated by the TCR breadth and depth analyses. The study lacked the statistical power to compare responses across vaccine doses or regimens.

The sample's treatment or condition, from its label and the paper: about 20 received Ad26.COV2.S at low or high dose, single or two shots; roughly five received placebo; per-sample allocation not given. For vaccine and placebo recipients, repertoires were sequenced using samples collected on day 63 after the first injection. Cohort 1b enrolled roughly 25 adults aged 18-55 years at a single site in Boston, USA, between 29 July and 7 August 2020. Ad26.COV2.S was a replication-incompetent adenovirus type 26 vector that expressed a prefusion-stabilized SARS-CoV-2 spike protein derived from the original Wuhan strain.

The receptor's source is a person aged 18 to 59 who received the Ad26.COV2.S COVID-19 vaccine or a placebo. The chain is assembled from TRBV6-5 and TRBJ1-5; 12 bases in the middle match TRBD1. Sequences were derived from peripheral blood, sampled in a trial of Ad26.COV2.S vaccine versus placebo. The CDR3 protein: CASRRDRGQQPQHF. The DNA sequence follows: TGTGCCAGCAGACGGGACAGGGGGCAGCAGCCCCAGCATTTT.